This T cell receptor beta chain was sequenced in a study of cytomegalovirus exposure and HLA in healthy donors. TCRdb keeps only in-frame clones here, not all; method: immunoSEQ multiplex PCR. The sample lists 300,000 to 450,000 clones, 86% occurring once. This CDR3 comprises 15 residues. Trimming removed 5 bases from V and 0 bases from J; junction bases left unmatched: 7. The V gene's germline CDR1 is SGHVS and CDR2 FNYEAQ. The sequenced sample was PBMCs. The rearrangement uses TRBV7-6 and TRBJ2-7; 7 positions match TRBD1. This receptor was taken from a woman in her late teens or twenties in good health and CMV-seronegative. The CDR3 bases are TGTGCCAGCAGCACAGGGGCCCTGAGCTCCTACGAGCAGTACTTC. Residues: CASSTGALSSYEQYF.